This TCR beta chain was retrieved from a study of cytomegalovirus exposure and HLA in healthy donors. About the research overall: Earlier results showed approximately 120 million unique TCR beta sequences derived from 150 million to 200 million T cells.

Vbeta (60) and Jbeta (13) primers were used in the PCR. Profiled with immunoSEQ multiplex PCR; TCRdb holds only in-frame clones, not every one. The table lists under 200,000 clones, roughly 74% of them singletons. The CDR3 contains 14 residues. The germline CDR1 and CDR2 sequences are MNHEY and SVGAGI. The ends were cut back, 1 base at V and 4 bases at J, with 8 bases in the middle. This clone was picked up a small number of times. Its antigen is as yet unknown. Study results and caveats: Most sequenced TCRs were rare (though some public TCRs occurred in many donors).

Sample: PBMCs. This clonotype originated in a male donor in good health and CMV-seronegative. The chain combines TRBV6-5 with TRBJ1-3; D gene unclear. In DNA, the CDR3 is TGTGCCAGCAGTTACTTCGGAGTAGGAAACACCATATATTTT. Encoded protein: CASSYFGVGNTIYF.